This TCR beta chain was recorded in a study of neurological immune-mediated disorders. Every sequencing run gave over 170 million TCR-beta sequences, taken from 15-18 subjects. In TCRdb, the 5' RACE reads were re-called with MiXCR into one record per CDR3 protein. The data show roughly 100,000 distinct CDR3 sequences, 10% to 11% seen once. Time point described: longitudinal time-point 3. PBMCs numbering 2 million and stored at -80 C yielded the unsorted libraries. Germline V CDR1 and CDR2: SEHNR, FQNEAQ (reference sequence). CDR3 length: 19 residues. V was cut by 3 bases and J by 4 bases, with 26 bases left in between. This clonotype was recorded at least ten times. Its antigen is as yet unknown. Whole-study results and caveats: Expanded clones shared no CDR3 amino acid sequences across subjects, suggesting private repertoires in all groups. The greatest TCR clonal expansion occurred in HTLV-1-associated myelopathy and the least in multiple sclerosis, which fell below healthy controls.

This TCR derives from a female donor with HTLV-1-associated myelopathy (HAM/TSP). Specimen: PBMCs. The V and J genes are TRBV7-9 and TRBJ2-3; either TRBD1 or TRBD2 may supply D (5 bases each). CDR3 residues: CASSLERQGRVGFADTQYF. As DNA, the CDR3 is TGTGCCAGCAGCTTGGAGCGGCAGGGTCGGGTAGGATTCGCAGATACGCAGTATTTT.